This T cell receptor (beta chain) was sequenced for a study of shared clonotypes between healthy human individuals. Study-level points and caveats: Sequencing of the sorted subsets was shown by rarefaction to be incomplete despite large depth.

Measured with immunoSEQ multiplex PCR; TCRdb has only the in-frame clones, and not every one. The sample contains 500,000 to 550,000 clones, approximately 95% of which appear only once. From germline, CDR1 is WNHNN and CDR2 SYGVQD (reference sequence). The germline V and J ends were trimmed by 4 bases and 2 bases, with 8 bases remaining between them. This CDR3 is built from 14 residues. Concerning this clone: Its antigen is currently unknown.

This chain joins TRBV10-1 and TRBJ2-2; possibly TRBD2 for D (5 bases). The clonotype was recovered from a woman aged 25 to 39 in good health. The sequencing sample was made of naive CD4+ T cells sorted from blood. The subset was: CD45RA+ positively selected. The CDR3 region has the DNA TGCGCCAGCAGTGCCAGGACTAACACCGGGGAGCTGTTTTTT. It is translated as CASSARTNTGELFF.